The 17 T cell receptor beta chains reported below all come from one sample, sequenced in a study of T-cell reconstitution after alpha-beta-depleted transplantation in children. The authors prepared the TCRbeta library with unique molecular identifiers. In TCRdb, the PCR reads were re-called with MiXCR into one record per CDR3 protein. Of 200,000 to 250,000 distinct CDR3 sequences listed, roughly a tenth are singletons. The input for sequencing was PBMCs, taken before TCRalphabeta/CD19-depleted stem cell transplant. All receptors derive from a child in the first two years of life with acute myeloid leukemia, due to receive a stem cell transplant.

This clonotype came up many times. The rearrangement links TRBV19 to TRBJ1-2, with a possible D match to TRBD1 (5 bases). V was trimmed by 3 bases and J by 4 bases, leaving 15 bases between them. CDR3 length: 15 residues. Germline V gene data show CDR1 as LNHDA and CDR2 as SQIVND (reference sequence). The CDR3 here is CASSIEGMTGYGYTF. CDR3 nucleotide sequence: TGTGCCAGTAGTATTGAGGGGATGACGGGCTATGGCTACACCTTC.

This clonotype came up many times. CDR3 bases: TGTGCCAGCATCCGGGACAGCGGTTGGGAGCAGTACTTC. Its translation is CASIRDSGWEQYF. The gene calls are TRBV6-6 and TRBJ2-7; 7 nucleotides align to TRBD1. Germline V gene data show CDR1 as MNHNY and CDR2 as SVGAGI (reference sequence). The junction had 10 bases not matched to a gene; V was cut back by 7 bases and J by 7 bases. CDR3 length: 13 amino acids.

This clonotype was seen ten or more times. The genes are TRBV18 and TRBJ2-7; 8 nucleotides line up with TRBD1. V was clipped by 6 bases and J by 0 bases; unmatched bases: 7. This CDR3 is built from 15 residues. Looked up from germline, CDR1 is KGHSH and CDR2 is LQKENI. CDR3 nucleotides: TGTGCCAGCTCGCCGGACAGGGTGATCTCCTACGAGCAGTACTTC. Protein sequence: CASSPDRVISYEQYF.

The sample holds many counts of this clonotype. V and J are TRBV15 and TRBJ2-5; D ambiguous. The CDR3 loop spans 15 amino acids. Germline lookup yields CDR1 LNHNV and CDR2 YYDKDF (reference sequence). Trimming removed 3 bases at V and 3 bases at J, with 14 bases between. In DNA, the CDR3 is TGTGCCACCAGCAGCTATCGTTTGGTTGAAGAGACCCAGTACTTC. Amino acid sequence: CATSSYRLVEETQYF.

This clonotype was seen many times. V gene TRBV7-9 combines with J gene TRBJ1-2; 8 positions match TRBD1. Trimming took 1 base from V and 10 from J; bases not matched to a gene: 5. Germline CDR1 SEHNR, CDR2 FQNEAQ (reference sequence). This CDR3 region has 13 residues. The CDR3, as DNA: TGTGCCAGCAGCTTAGGCCAGGGGGCGGACTACACCTTC. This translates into CASSLGQGADYTF.

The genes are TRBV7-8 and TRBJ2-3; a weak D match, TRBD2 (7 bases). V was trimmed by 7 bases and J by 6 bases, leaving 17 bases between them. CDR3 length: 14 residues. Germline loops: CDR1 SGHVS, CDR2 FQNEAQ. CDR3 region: CASILGGARDTQYF. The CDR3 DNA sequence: TGTGCCAGCATCCTAGGGGGGGCCCGGGATACGCAGTATTTT.

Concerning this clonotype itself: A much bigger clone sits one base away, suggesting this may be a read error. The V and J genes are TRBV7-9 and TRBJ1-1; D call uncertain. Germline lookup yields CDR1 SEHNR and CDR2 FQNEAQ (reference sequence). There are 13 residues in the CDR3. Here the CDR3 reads CSSSLGRTGEAFF. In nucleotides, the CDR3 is TGTTCCAGCAGCTTGGGCAGAACGGGTGAAGCTTTCTTT. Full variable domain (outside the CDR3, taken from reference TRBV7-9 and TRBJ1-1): DTGVSQNPRHKITKRGQNVTFRCDPISEHNRLYWYRQTLGQGPEFLTYFQNEAQLEKSRLLSDRFSAERPKGSFSTLEIQRTEQGDSAMYLCSSSLGRTGEAFFGQGTRLTVV.

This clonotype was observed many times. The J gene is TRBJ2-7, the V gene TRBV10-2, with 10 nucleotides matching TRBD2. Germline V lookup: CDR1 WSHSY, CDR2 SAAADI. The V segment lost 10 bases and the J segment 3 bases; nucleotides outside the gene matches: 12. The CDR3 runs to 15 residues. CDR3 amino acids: CATRGLAGGGYEQYF. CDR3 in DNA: TGCGCCACTAGGGGGTTAGCGGGAGGAGGCTACGAGCAGTACTTC.

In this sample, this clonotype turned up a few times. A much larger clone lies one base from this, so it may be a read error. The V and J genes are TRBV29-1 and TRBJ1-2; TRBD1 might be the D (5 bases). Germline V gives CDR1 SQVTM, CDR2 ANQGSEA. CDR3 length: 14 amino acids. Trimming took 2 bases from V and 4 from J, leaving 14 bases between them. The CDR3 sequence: CSVESGARAYGYTF. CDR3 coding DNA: TGCAGCGTTGAAAGTGGGGCTCGCGCCTATGGCTACACCTTC.

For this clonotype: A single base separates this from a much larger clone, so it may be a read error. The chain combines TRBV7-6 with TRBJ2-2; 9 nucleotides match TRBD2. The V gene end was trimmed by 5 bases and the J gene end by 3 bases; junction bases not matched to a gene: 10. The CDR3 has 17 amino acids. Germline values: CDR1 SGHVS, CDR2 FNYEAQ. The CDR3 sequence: CASSVVTSGNHTGELFF. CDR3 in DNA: TGTGCCAGCAGCGTGGTGACTAGCGGCAATCACACCGGGGAGCTGTTTTTT. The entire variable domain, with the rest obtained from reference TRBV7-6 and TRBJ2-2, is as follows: GAGVSQSPRYKVTKRGQDVALRCDPISGHVSLYWYRQALGQGPEFLTYFNYEAQQDKSGLPNDRFSAERPEGSISTLTIQRTEQRDSAMYRCASSVVTSGNHTGELFFGEGSRLTVL.

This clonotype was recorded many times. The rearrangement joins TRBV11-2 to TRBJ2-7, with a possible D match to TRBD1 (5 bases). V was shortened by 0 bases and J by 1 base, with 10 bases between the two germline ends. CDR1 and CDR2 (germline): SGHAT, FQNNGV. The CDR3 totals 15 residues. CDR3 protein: CASSLEAGPSYEQYF. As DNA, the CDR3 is TGTGCCAGCAGCTTAGAGGCAGGGCCTTCCTACGAGCAGTACTTC.

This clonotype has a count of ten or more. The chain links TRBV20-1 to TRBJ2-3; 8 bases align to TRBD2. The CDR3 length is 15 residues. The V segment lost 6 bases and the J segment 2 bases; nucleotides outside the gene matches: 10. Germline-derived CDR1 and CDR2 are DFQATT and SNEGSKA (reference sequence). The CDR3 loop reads CSALGTSFVTDTQYF. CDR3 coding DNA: TGCAGTGCCCTAGGGACTAGTTTTGTCACAGATACGCAGTATTTT.

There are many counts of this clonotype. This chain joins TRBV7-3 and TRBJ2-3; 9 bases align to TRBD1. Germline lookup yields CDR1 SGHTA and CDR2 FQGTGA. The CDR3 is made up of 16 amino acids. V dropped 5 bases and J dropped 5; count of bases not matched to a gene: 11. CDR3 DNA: TGTGCCAGCAGCACATACCCGGGACAGGGTAAAGATACGCAGTATTTT. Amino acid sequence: CASSTYPGQGKDTQYF.

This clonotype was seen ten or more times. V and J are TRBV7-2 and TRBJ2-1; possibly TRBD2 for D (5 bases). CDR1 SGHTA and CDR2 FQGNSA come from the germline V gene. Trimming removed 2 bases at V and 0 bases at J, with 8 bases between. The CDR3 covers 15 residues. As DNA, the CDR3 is TGTGCCAGCAGCTTAAGGGAGAGCTCCTACAATGAGCAGTTCTTC. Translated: CASSLRESSYNEQFF.

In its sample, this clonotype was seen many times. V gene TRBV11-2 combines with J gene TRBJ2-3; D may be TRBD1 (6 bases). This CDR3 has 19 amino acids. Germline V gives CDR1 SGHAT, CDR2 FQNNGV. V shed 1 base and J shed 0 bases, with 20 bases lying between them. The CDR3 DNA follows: TGTGCCAGCAGCTTAGTTTATGGTGCCAGGACAGACAGCACAGATACGCAGTATTTT. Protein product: CASSLVYGARTDSTDTQYF.

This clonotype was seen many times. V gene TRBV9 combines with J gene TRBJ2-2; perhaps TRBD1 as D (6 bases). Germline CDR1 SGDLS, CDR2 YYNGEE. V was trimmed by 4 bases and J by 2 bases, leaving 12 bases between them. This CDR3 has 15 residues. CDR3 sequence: CASSLRQENTGELFF. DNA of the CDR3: TGTGCCAGCAGCCTTCGACAGGAAAACACCGGGGAGCTGTTTTTT.

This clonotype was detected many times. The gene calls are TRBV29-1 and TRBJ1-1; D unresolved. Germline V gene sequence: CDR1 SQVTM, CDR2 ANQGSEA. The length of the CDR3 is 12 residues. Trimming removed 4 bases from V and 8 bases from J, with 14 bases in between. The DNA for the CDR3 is TGCAGCGTTGCGGGCCAGGCCTTAGAAGCTTTCTTT. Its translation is CSVAGQALEAFF.